This TCR beta chain was profiled in a study of blood T cell repertoires in COVID-19. Only in-frame clones appear in the TCRdb table, and some are missing; sequencing was by immunoSEQ multiplex PCR. The data show 300,000 to 350,000 clones, with around 87% seen just once and about 1% held by the top ten. The CDR3 runs 15 residues. Trimming stripped 1 base from V and 4 bases from J, with 11 bases between. Germline CDR1 LNHDA, CDR2 SQIVND (reference sequence). This receptor was taken from a woman between 40 and 55 years old with COVID-19, enrolled during active disease. The chain recombines TRBV19 with TRBJ1-5; D gene ambiguous. The sequenced sample consisted of peripheral blood. The CDR3 spells CASSIVGGSNQPQHF. The CDR3 region has the DNA TGTGCCAGTAGTATAGTAGGCGGGTCGAATCAGCCCCAGCATTTT.